Listed here is a single T cell receptor beta chain. As yet, its antigen is unknown. Sequenced by immunoSEQ multiplex PCR; TCRdb stores in-frame clones only, minus some. The sample contains 150,000 or so clones, 80% to 90% of which appear only once. The data were taken from a study of T cell responses to AZD1222 COVID-19 vaccine. Germline CDR1 is SGHAT and CDR2 is FQNNGV. The CDR3 length is 13 residues. V shed 2 bases and J shed 8 bases, with 10 bases lying between them. General study points: The donor cohort was predominantly white British with a female majority, and clonal diversity may have been underestimated. Only a handful of AZD1222 recipients were seropositive at baseline. CD4 TCRs linked to vaccination spanned spike, dominating at 160-218 and 743-854.

Source: peripheral blood, taken on day 0 of AZD1222 vaccination. This sequence originates from an adult in good health. The rearrangement uses TRBV11-2 and TRBJ2-4, with D tentatively TRBD2 (5 bases). The CDR3 sequence: CASSLRRGDIQYF. CDR3 DNA sequence: TGTGCCAGCAGCTTAAGACGGGGAGACATTCAGTACTTC.